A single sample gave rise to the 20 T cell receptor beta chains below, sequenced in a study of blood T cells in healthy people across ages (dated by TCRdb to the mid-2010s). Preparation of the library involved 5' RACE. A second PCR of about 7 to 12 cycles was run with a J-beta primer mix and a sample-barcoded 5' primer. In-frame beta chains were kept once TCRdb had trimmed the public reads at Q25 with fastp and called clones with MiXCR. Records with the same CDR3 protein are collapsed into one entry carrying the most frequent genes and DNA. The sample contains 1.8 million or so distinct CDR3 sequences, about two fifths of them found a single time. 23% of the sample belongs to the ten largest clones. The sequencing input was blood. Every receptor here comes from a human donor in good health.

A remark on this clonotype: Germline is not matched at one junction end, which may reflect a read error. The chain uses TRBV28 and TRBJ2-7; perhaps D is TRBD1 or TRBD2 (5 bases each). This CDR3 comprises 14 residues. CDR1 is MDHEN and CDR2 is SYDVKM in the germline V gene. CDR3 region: CASSLYPGTYVQYF. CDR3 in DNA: TGTGCCAGCAGTCTTTACCCTGGGACCTACGTGCAGTACTTC.

The CDR3 DNA reads TGCAGTGCTAGAGATTATAAAGTTGATGAGCAGTTCTTC. Translated, it gives CSARDYKVDEQFF. This chain joins TRBV20-1 and TRBJ2-1; D uncertain. Trimming shortened V by 0 bases and J by 8 bases, and 11 bases separated the two germline ends. CDR1 is DFQATT, CDR2 SNEGSKA, per germline (reference sequence). CDR3 length: 13 residues.

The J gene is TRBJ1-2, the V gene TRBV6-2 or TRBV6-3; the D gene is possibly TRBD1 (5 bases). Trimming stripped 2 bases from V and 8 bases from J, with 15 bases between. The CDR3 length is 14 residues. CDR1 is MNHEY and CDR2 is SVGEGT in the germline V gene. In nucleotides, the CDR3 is TGTGCCAGCAGTTACGGGGAGTGGGGCGACGGCTACACCTTC. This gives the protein CASSYGEWGDGYTF.

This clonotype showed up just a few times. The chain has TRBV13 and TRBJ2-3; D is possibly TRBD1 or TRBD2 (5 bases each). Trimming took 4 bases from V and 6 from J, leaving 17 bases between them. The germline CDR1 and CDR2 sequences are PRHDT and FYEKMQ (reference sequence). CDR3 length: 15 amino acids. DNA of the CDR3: TGTGCCAGCAGCTCGGGACGGCACGGGGCCGATACGCAGTATTTT. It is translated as CASSSGRHGADTQYF.

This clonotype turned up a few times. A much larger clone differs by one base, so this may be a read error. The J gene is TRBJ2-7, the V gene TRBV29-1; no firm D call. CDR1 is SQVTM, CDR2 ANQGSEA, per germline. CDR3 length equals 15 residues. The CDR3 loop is CSVDIPKISSYELYF. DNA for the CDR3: TGCAGCGTTGACATCCCGAAAATTAGCTCCTACGAGCTGTACTTC.

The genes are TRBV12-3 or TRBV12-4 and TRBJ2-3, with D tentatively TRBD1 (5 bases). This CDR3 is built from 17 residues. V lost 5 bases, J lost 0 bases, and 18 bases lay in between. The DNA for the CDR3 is TGTGCCAGCAGTCCCTTCCCTGACAGAACTAGCACAGATACGCAGTATTTT. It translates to CASSPFPDRTSTDTQYF.

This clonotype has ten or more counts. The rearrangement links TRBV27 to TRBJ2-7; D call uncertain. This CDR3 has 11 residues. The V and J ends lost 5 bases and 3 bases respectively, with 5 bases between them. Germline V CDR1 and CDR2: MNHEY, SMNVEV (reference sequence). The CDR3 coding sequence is TGTGCCAGCAGTCATCGCTACGAGCAGTACTTC. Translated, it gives CASSHRYEQYF.

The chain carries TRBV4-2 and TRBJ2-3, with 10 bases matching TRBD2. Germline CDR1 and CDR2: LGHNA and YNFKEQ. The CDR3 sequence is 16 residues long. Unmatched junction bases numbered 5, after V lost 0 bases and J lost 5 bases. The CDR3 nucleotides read TGTGCCAGCAGCCAAGAGGTCAAGCGGGGGGGAGATACGCAGTATTTT. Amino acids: CASSQEVKRGGDTQYF.

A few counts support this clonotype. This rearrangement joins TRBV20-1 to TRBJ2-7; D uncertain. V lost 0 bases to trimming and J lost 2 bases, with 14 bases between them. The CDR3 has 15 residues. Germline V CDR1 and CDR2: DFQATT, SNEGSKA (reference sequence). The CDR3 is CSARDQKRNTYEQYF. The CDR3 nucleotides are TGCAGTGCTAGAGATCAGAAGAGGAATACCTACGAGCAGTACTTC.

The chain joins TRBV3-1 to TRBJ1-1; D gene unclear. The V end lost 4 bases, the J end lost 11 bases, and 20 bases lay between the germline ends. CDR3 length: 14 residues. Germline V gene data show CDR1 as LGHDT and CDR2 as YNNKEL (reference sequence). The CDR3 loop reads CASSLSRLTDMAFF. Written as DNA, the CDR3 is TGTGCCAGCAGCCTCAGCCGATTGACCGACATGGCTTTCTTT.

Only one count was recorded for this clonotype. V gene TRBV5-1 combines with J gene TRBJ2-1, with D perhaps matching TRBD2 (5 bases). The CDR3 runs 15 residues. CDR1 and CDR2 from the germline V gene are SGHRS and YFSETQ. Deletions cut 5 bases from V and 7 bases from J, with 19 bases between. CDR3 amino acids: CASREDSGVANEQFF. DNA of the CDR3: TGCGCCAGCAGGGAGGACTCCGGGGTTGCGAATGAGCAGTTCTTC.

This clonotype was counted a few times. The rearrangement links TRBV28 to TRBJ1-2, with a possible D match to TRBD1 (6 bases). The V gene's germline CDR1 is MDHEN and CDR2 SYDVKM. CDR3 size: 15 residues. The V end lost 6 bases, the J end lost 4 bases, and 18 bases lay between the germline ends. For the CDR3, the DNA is TGTGCCAGCAGCCCCGCAGGCTTAGGGGGCTATGGCTACACCTTC. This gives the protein CASSPAGLGGYGYTF.

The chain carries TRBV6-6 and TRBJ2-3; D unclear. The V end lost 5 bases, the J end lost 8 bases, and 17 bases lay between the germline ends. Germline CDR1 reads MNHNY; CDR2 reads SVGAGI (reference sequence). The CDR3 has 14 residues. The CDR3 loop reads CASSLVRPETTQYF. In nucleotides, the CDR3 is TGTGCCAGCAGTCTAGTACGACCTGAAACTACGCAGTATTTT.

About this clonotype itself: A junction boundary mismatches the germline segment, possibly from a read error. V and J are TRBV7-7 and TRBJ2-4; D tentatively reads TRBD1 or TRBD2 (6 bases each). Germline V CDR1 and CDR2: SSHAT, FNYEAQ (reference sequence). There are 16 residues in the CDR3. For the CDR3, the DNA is TGTGCTAGCAGCATAGGAACCTTCGGGGGCCGGGGTGAGCAGTACTTC. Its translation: CASSIGTFGGRGEQYF.

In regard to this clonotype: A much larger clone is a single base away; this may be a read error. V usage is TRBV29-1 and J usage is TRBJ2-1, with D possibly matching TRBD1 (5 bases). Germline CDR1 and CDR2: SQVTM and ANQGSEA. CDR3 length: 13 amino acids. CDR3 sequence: CSVQGQGYNGQFF. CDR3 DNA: TGCAGCGTTCAAGGACAAGGGTACAATGGGCAGTTCTTC.

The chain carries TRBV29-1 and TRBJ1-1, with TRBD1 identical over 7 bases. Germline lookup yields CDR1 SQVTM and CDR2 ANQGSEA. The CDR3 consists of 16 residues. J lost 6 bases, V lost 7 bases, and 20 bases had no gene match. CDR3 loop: CSGSPGQQKRYAEAFF. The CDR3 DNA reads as TGCAGCGGTTCACCGGGACAGCAAAAAAGGTACGCTGAAGCTTTCTTT.

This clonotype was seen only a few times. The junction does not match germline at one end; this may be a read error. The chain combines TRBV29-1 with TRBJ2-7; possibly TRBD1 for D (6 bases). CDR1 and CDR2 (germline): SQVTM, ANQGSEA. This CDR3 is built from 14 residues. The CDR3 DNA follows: TGCAGCGCTACCGACAGCGCAGGGGCCTACGGGCAGTACTTC. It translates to CSATDSAGAYGQYF.

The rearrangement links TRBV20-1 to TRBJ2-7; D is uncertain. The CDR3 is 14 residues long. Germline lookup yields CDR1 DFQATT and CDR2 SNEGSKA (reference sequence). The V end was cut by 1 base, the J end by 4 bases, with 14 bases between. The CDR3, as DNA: TGCAGTGCTAGAGGGCAAGGGATCCGGTACGAGCAGTACTTC. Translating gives CSARGQGIRYEQYF.

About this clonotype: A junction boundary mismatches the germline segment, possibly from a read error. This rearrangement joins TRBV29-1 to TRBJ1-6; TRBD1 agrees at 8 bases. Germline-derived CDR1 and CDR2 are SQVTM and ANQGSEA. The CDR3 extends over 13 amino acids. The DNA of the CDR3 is TGCAGCGCCCAGGACAGGGATAATTCGCCCCACCACTTT. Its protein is CSAQDRDNSPHHF.

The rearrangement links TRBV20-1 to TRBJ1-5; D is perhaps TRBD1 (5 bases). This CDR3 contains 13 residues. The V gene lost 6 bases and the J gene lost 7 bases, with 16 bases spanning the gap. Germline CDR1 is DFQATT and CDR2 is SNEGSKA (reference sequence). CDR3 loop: CSAGEGRNQPQHF. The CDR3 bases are TGCAGTGCGGGAGAGGGGAGGAACCAGCCCCAGCATTTT.